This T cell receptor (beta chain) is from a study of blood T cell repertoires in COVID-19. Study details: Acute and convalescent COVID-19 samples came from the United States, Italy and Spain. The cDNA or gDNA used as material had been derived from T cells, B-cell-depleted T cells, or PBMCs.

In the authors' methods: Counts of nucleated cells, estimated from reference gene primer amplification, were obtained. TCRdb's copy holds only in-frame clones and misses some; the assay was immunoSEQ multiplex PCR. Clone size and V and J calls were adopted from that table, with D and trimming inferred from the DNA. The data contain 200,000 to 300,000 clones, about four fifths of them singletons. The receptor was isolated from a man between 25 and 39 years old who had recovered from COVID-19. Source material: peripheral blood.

The CDR3 bases are TGCGCCAGCAGCTCCCGACGGCCAGAGCGGCCCCAGCATTTT. Translation: CASSSRRPERPQHF. The chain uses TRBV5-1 and TRBJ1-5; unclear D gene. The CDR3 sequence is 14 residues long. Per the germline V gene, CDR1 is SGHRS and CDR2 is YFSETQ. Deletions cut 3 bases from V and 9 bases from J, with 16 bases between. Variable domain in full (rest from reference TRBV5-1 and TRBJ1-5): KAGVTQTPRYLIKTRGQQVTLSCSPISGHRSVSWYQQTPGQGLQFLFEYFSETQRNKGNFPGRFSGRQFSNSRSEMNVSTLELGDSALYLCASSSRRPERPQHFGDGTRLSIL.